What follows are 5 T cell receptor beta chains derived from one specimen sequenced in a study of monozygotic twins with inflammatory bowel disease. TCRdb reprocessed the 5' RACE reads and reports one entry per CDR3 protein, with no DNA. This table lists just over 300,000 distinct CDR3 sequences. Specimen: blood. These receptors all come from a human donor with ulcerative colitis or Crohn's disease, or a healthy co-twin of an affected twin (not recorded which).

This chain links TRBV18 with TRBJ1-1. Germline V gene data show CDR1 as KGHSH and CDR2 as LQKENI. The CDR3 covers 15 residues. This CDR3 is CASSPPVSNPGGAFF.

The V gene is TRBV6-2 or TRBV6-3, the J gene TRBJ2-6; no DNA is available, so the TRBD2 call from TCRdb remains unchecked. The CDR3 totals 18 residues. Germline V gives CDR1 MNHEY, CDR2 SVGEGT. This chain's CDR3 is CASRSTSGRPSGANVLTF.

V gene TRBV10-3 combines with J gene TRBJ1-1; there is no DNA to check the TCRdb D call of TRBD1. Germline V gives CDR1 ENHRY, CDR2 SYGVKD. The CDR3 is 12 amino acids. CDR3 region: CAISDLSPQAFF.

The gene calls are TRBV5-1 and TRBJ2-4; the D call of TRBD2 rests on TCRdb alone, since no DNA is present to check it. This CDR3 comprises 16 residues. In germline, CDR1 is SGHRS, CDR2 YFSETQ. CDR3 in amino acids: CASSSKMGGREDIQYF. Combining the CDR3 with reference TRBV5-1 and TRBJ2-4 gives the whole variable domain KAGVTQTPRYLIKTRGQQVTLSCSPISGHRSVSWYQQTPGQGLQFLFEYFSETQRNKGNFPGRFSGRQFSNSRSEMNVSTLELGDSALYLCASSSKMGGREDIQYFGAGTRLSVL.

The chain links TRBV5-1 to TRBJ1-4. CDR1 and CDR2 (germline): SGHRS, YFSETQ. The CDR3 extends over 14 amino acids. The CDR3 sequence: CASSLDRPNEKLFF.